This is a list of T cell receptor beta chains from one sample in a study of identical twins. MiXCR was run by TCRdb on the 5' RACE reads, yielding one entry per CDR3 protein. The data show some 760,000 distinct CDR3 sequences, about 20% seen once. The sample was also reused in another study, on T cells expressing NK-cell markers.

Sequencing was carried out using PBMCs. The receptors originated from a woman in her late teens or twenties in good health. CDR3s include the opening cysteine and the closing phenylalanine or tryptophan. Each record gives: CDR3 protein, CDR3 DNA, J gene, V gene, D gene, clone size. A D gene is named only where the DNA matches it firmly. Clone size is given for some rows only: seen once, a few or many times, or a class if the clone is expanded.

CDR3 protein: CASSVVTSGSTDTQYF
CDR3 DNA: TGTGCCAGCAGCGTAGTGACTAGCGGGAGCACAGATACGCAGTATTTT
J gene: TRBJ2-3
V gene: TRBV9
D gene: TRBD2
clone size: -

CDR3 protein: CSASPNSGANTEAFF
CDR3 DNA: TGCAGTGCGTCTCCTAACTCGGGGGCGAACACTGAAGCTTTCTTT
J gene: TRBJ1-1
V gene: TRBV20-1
D gene: -
clone size: many

CDR3 protein: CSARDPTSPSSYNEQFF
CDR3 DNA: TGCAGTGCTAGAGACCCGACTAGTCCCTCCTCCTACAATGAGCAGTTCTTC
J gene: TRBJ2-1
V gene: TRBV20-1
D gene: -
clone size: few

CDR3 protein: CAISESNGVVGSPLHF
CDR3 DNA: TGTGCCATCAGTGAGTCGAATGGGGTCGTAGGGTCACCCCTCCACTTT
J gene: TRBJ1-6
V gene: TRBV10-3
D gene: -
clone size: -

CDR3 protein: CASSLALGAYGYTF
CDR3 DNA: TGTGCCAGCAGTTTAGCGCTCGGGGCCTATGGCTACACCTTC
J gene: TRBJ1-2
V gene: TRBV12-3/TRBV12-4
D gene: -
clone size: many

CDR3 protein: CSARAGTVNTEAFF
CDR3 DNA: TGCAGTGCTAGGGCCGGGACGGTGAACACTGAAGCTTTCTTT
J gene: TRBJ1-1
V gene: TRBV20-1
D gene: -
clone size: many

CDR3 protein: CACRGPMNTGELFF
CDR3 DNA: TGTGCCTGCCGGGGGCCTATGAACACCGGGGAGCTGTTTTTT
J gene: TRBJ2-2
V gene: TRBV12-3/TRBV12-4
D gene: -
clone size: -

CDR3 protein: CSARTVRQDSNSPLHF
CDR3 DNA: TGCAGTGCTAGGACCGTACGACAGGATTCTAATTCACCCCTCCACTTT
J gene: TRBJ1-6
V gene: TRBV20-1
D gene: -
clone size: few

CDR3 protein: CAIGGSDQPQHF
CDR3 DNA: TGTGCCATAGGGGGCAGTGATCAGCCCCAGCATTTT
J gene: TRBJ1-5
V gene: TRBV10-3
D gene: TRBD1
clone size: few

CDR3 protein: CATSSMTMAGGNNEQFF
CDR3 DNA: TGTGCCACCAGCAGTATGACTATGGCGGGAGGCAACAATGAGCAGTTCTTC
J gene: TRBJ2-1
V gene: TRBV15
D gene: TRBD2
clone size: -

CDR3 protein: CSTDPGLSTYEQYF
CDR3 DNA: TGCAGCACTGACCCGGGACTATCGACCTACGAGCAGTACTTC
J gene: TRBJ2-7
V gene: TRBV29-1
D gene: TRBD2
clone size: -

CDR3 protein: CAWSPRGLGGNTIYF
CDR3 DNA: TGTGCCTGGAGTCCCAGGGGTCTTGGGGGAAACACCATATATTTT
J gene: TRBJ1-3
V gene: TRBV30
D gene: -
clone size: few

CDR3 protein: CSARDGGEGEQYF
CDR3 DNA: TGCAGTGCTAGAGATGGCGGGGAGGGCGAGCAGTACTTC
J gene: TRBJ2-7
V gene: TRBV20-1
D gene: TRBD2
clone size: few

CDR3 protein: CSVTSGLAGYEQFF
CDR3 DNA: TGCAGCGTTACCTCGGGACTAGCGGGCTATGAGCAGTTCTTC
J gene: TRBJ2-1
V gene: TRBV29-1
D gene: TRBD2
clone size: few

CDR3 protein: CSARRMGTEAFF
CDR3 DNA: TGCAGTGCTAGACGAATGGGCACTGAAGCTTTCTTT
J gene: TRBJ1-1
V gene: TRBV20-1
D gene: -
clone size: -

CDR3 protein: CASSSSGRDGYEQYF
CDR3 DNA: TGTGCCAGCAGTTCTAGCGGGAGGGACGGCTACGAGCAGTACTTC
J gene: TRBJ2-7
V gene: TRBV6-5
D gene: TRBD2
clone size: -